Listed here are 17 T cell receptor beta chains from one sample, sequenced in a study of Ad26.COV2.S vaccination and SARS-CoV-2 variants. Treatment: around 19 received Ad26.COV2.S at low or high dose, single or two shots; about 5 received placebo; per-sample allocation not given. Vaccine and placebo recipients were sampled on day 63 after the first injection. Clones were read by immunoSEQ multiplex PCR, and TCRdb kept only the in-frame ones, dropping some. Seen here are about 350,000 clones, about 89% observed once, and the top ten hold under 6%. The sample consisted of peripheral blood, taken in a trial of Ad26.COV2.S vaccine versus placebo. These receptor sequences come from a person between 18 and 60 years old who received the Ad26.COV2.S COVID-19 vaccine or a placebo.

CDR3 protein: CASSLDGGELGEQYF. CDR3 nucleotides: TGTGCCAGCAGCTTGGACGGGGGCGAGCTTGGCGAGCAGTACTTC. V and J are TRBV5-4 and TRBJ2-7; D is possibly TRBD1 or TRBD2 (6 bases each). Germline CDR1 SGHNT, CDR2 YYREEE (reference sequence). The CDR3 is 15 amino acids. V lost 0 bases, J lost 6 bases, and 16 bases lay in between.

The gene calls are TRBV4-3 and TRBJ1-1; D is unresolved. Germline values: CDR1 LGHNA, CDR2 YSLEER. Trimming removed 5 bases at V and 1 base at J, with 11 bases between. This CDR3 spans 14 amino acids. For the CDR3, the DNA is TGCGCCAGCAGCATAAGACGGGGGAACACTGAAGCTTTCTTT. It encodes CASSIRRGNTEAFF.

This clone came up once. V and J are TRBV18 and TRBJ1-1; D gene ambiguous. From germline, CDR1 is KGHSH and CDR2 LQKENI. V was clipped by 2 bases and J by 4 bases, with 14 bases between them. The CDR3 totals 15 residues. The CDR3 is CASSPMAEWSTEAFF. The CDR3 DNA is TGTGCCAGCTCACCAATGGCAGAATGGAGCACTGAAGCTTTCTTT.

This chain uses TRBV7-2 with TRBJ1-2, with unresolved D. This CDR3 contains 14 residues. With 4 bases removed from V and 7 bases from J, the gap between germline ends came to 16 bases. Per germline, CDR1 SGHTA and CDR2 FQGNSA. In nucleotides, the CDR3 is TGTGCCAGCAGCTCCCTAGCCCTCCATGCTGGCTACACCTTC. Protein: CASSSLALHAGYTF.

The chain combines TRBV6-5 with TRBJ1-2; TRBD1 matches 7 bases. Germline V gene sequence: CDR1 MNHEY, CDR2 SVGAGI. V shed 4 bases and J 3 bases; nucleotides not matched to a gene: 8. The CDR3 extends over 15 amino acids. CDR3 sequence: CASSSNRGGDYGYTF. In DNA form, the CDR3 reads TGTGCCAGCAGTTCAAACAGGGGCGGGGACTATGGCTACACCTTC.

This rearrangement joins TRBV3-1 (or the pseudogene TRBV3-2) to TRBJ1-3, with a possible D match to TRBD1 (6 bases). V lost 4 bases to trimming and J lost 0 bases, with 16 bases between them. The CDR3 runs to 17 residues. CDR1 is LGHDT, CDR2 YNNKEL, per germline (reference sequence). CDR3 coding DNA: TGTGCCAGCAGCCCCCGCGGACAGAAAACCTCTGGAAACACCATATATTTT. As protein: CASSPRGQKTSGNTIYF.

The chain recombines TRBV4-3 with TRBJ2-3; TRBD1 agrees at 8 bases. J lost 2 bases, V lost 0 bases, and 7 bases had no gene match. Germline V gene sequence: CDR1 LGHNA, CDR2 YSLEER. The length of the CDR3 is 17 residues. The CDR3 spells CASSQDTPGGLTDTQYF. The CDR3 DNA follows: TGCGCCAGCAGCCAAGATACGCCAGGGGGCCTCACAGATACGCAGTATTTT.

The V and J genes are TRBV15 and TRBJ1-2; 12 bases align to TRBD1. CDR3 length: 16 residues. With V trimmed by 0 bases and J by 8 bases, 7 bases remained unmatched. Germline lookup yields CDR1 LNHNV and CDR2 YYDKDF (reference sequence). CDR3 nucleotides: TGTGCCACCAGCAGAGATTTAGTTGGGACAGGGGGCGGCTACACCTTC. It codes for CATSRDLVGTGGGYTF.

V and J are TRBV9 and TRBJ1-3, with D possibly matching TRBD1 (6 bases). V lost 4 bases and J lost 4, with 18 bases in between. CDR1 and CDR2 from the germline V gene are SGDLS and YYNGEE. This CDR3 has 16 amino acids. CDR3 residues: CASSISVTGSGNTIYF. CDR3 coding DNA: TGTGCCAGCAGCATCTCAGTCACAGGGTCAGGAAACACCATATATTTT.

The DNA of the CDR3 is TGTGCCAGCAGCTTAAATTTACTAGCGGAGGGGATGTCCTACGAGCAGTACTTC. Its translation: CASSLNLLAEGMSYEQYF. The J gene is TRBJ2-7, the V gene TRBV5-4; 8 bases line up with TRBD2. Germline CDR1 SGHNT, CDR2 YYREEE (reference sequence). V was pared by 2 bases and J by 1 base, with 14 bases of the junction left unmatched. The CDR3 length is 18 residues.

The CDR3 spells CASRMGRGSTDTQYF. The CDR3 nucleotides are TGTGCCAGCAGGATGGGCCGGGGGAGCACAGATACGCAGTATTTT. The V call is TRBV6-5, the J call TRBJ2-3; a weak D match, TRBD2 (6 bases). Deletions cut 6 bases from V and 0 bases from J, with 13 bases between. The germline V gene encodes CDR1 MNHEY and CDR2 SVGAGI. The CDR3 has 15 amino acids.

The gene calls are TRBV28 and TRBJ2-2; no clear D gene. The V end was cut by 6 bases, the J end by 5 bases, with 10 bases between. Germline lookup yields CDR1 MDHEN and CDR2 SYDVKM. The CDR3 covers 13 residues. The CDR3 region has the DNA TGTGCCAGCAGCAAACCTGGGACCGGGGAGCTGTTTTTT. Protein product: CASSKPGTGELFF.

This chain uses TRBV11-2 with TRBJ2-2; TRBD1 matches at 7 bases. Germline CDR1 and CDR2: SGHAT and FQNNGV. V shed 5 bases and J 5 bases; nucleotides not matched to a gene: 2. CDR3 length equals 13 residues. The CDR3, as DNA: TGTGCCAGCAGCCAGACAGGGACCGGGGAGCTGTTTTTT. Amino acids: CASSQTGTGELFF.

This CDR3 reads CASNPRTGEERTEAFF. CDR3 DNA: TGTGCCAGTAACCCCCGGACAGGGGAAGAGAGGACTGAAGCTTTCTTT. The chain uses TRBV19 and TRBJ1-1, with TRBD1 matching 9 bases. This CDR3 has 16 amino acids. In germline, CDR1 is LNHDA, CDR2 SQIVND (reference sequence). J was trimmed by 5 bases and V by 7 bases; bases with no gene match: 14.

This sequence joins TRBV2 and TRBJ1-4, with 7 bases aligning to TRBD1. Germline CDR1 reads SNHLY; CDR2 reads FYNNEI. The J segment lost 8 bases and the V segment lost 7 bases, leaving 10 bases of the junction unmatched. The CDR3 runs to 14 residues. CDR3 DNA sequence: TGTGCCAGCACCAGACAGGGTGTAAGGGAAAAACTGTTTTTT. It yields the protein CASTRQGVREKLFF.

V gene TRBV10-3 combines with J gene TRBJ2-2, with 10 positions matching TRBD2. With 4 bases clipped from V and 5 bases from J, the junction kept 7 bases outside the gene matches. The CDR3 has 16 amino acids. Germline V lookup: CDR1 ENHRY, CDR2 SYGVKD. Here the CDR3 DNA reads TGTGCCATCAGTGCAGCTAGCGGGAGCCGGACCGGGGAGCTGTTTTTT. Encoded protein: CAISAASGSRTGELFF.

The CDR3 is CSVSPGTGELFF. CDR3 sequence (DNA): TGCAGCGTATCCCCGGGCACCGGGGAGCTGTTTTTT. The chain uses TRBV29-1 and TRBJ2-2; D call uncertain. Trimming cost V 6 bases and J 4 bases, with 9 bases left between them. The germline gives CDR1 SQVTM, CDR2 ANQGSEA. CDR3 length: 12 amino acids.